What follows are 20 T cell receptor beta chains derived from one specimen sequenced in a study of cytomegalovirus exposure and HLA in healthy donors. The PCR contained 60 Vbeta and 13 Jbeta primers. TCRdb's table, derived via immunoSEQ multiplex PCR, lists solely in-frame clones and lacks some. The sample shows some 120,000 clones, around 80% of them seen only once. Sequenced material: PBMCs. The receptors shown here come from a man aged 25 to 45 in good health and CMV-seronegative.

This clone was picked up one time. The chain links TRBV6-5 to TRBJ2-7, with a possible D match to TRBD2 (5 bases). V lost 5 bases and J 3 bases, leaving 14 bases between the germline ends. The germline CDR1 and CDR2 sequences are MNHEY and SVGAGI. The CDR3 runs 14 residues. As DNA, the CDR3 is TGTGCCAGCAGTCCGCGGGTTTTCGACTACGAGCAGTACTTC. Translation gives CASSPRVFDYEQYF.

This chain connects TRBV28 to TRBJ1-2; 7 positions agree with TRBD1. The ends lost 5 bases at V and 8 bases at J; junction bases unmatched: 5. Germline values: CDR1 MDHEN, CDR2 SYDVKM. The CDR3 is 12 amino acids. The CDR3 protein is CASSGDRDGYTF. The DNA for the CDR3 is TGTGCCAGCAGTGGCGACAGGGACGGCTACACCTTC.

The rearrangement joins TRBV19 to TRBJ1-5, with 9 positions matching TRBD1. Germline V gene sequence: CDR1 LNHDA, CDR2 SQIVND (reference sequence). CDR3 size: 16 residues. J was trimmed by 4 bases and V by 1 base; bases with no gene match: 5. The DNA of the CDR3 is TGTGCCAGTAGTATAGGGACAGGGGCATGGAATCAGCCCCAGCATTTT. Protein sequence: CASSIGTGAWNQPQHF.

The chain employs TRBV14 and TRBJ1-2; D is unclear. The length of the CDR3 is 13 residues. V dropped 4 bases and J dropped 6 bases, with 12 bases sitting between them. CDR1 and CDR2 (germline): SGHDN, FVKESK. The CDR3 protein is CASSLRLGDGYTF. Written as DNA, the CDR3 is TGTGCCAGCAGCCTTCGCCTCGGGGATGGCTACACCTTC.

V usage is TRBV21-1 and J usage is TRBJ1-6. TRBV21-1 is flagged as a pseudogene. CDR3 length: 14 residues. The CDR3 DNA is TGTGCCAGCAGGAGAGGGGGGGGCAGGTCACCCCTCCACTTT. Amino acid sequence: CASRRGGGRSPLHF.

The chain combines TRBV30 with TRBJ1-4, with 8 bases identical to TRBD1. V was pared by 3 bases and J by 7 bases, with 10 bases of the junction left unmatched. This CDR3 is 15 amino acids long. CDR1 GTSNPN and CDR2 SVGIG come from the germline V gene (reference sequence). DNA for the CDR3: TGTGCCTGGAGCATACCGGACAGGGCAAGTGAAAAACTGTTTTTT. It translates to CAWSIPDRASEKLFF.

The chain recombines TRBV5-1 with TRBJ2-3; 7 positions match TRBD2. Germline values: CDR1 SGHRS, CDR2 YFSETQ. CDR3 length equals 16 residues. After removal of 6 bases from V and 3 bases from J, the junction contained 13 bases not matched to a gene. The CDR3 is CASTPGWGGKTDTQYF. The CDR3 coding sequence is TGCGCCAGCACCCCTGGGTGGGGGGGGAAAACAGATACGCAGTATTTT.

The rearrangement uses TRBV5-1 and TRBJ2-3; D might be TRBD1 (6 bases). The germline V gene has CDR1 SGHRS and CDR2 YFSETQ. V gave up 3 bases and J gave up 4 bases, with 15 bases separating them. The CDR3 length is 15 residues. The CDR3 sequence is CASSYLSGVADTQYF. As DNA, the CDR3 is TGCGCCAGCAGCTATCTTTCAGGGGTAGCAGATACGCAGTATTTT.

The rearrangement links TRBV7-8 to TRBJ2-5, with D uncertain. There are 13 residues in the CDR3. The V and J ends lost 7 bases and 4 bases respectively, with 13 bases between them. Germline loops: CDR1 SGHVS, CDR2 FQNEAQ. The CDR3: CASTTDRPETQYF. As DNA, the CDR3 is TGTGCCAGCACCACAGACCGGCCAGAGACCCAGTACTTC.

The rearrangement uses TRBV27 and TRBJ1-1, with D possibly being TRBD1 (5 bases). Trimming cost V 5 bases and J 1 base, with 11 bases left between them. This CDR3 is built from 14 residues. The V gene's germline CDR1 is MNHEY and CDR2 SMNVEV (reference sequence). The CDR3 loop reads CASSPLGANTEAFF. The CDR3 DNA reads as TGTGCCAGCAGTCCTCTAGGGGCGAACACTGAAGCTTTCTTT.

This chain links TRBV29-1 with TRBJ1-2; 8 bases are shared with TRBD1. The trim removed 6 bases at V and 3 bases at J, leaving 12 bases unmatched. This CDR3 has 15 amino acids. Germline CDR1 SQVTM, CDR2 ANQGSEA. CDR3 nucleotide sequence: TGCAGCGTAGACCCCGGGACAGGTGTTTACTATGGCTACACCTTC. Its protein product is CSVDPGTGVYYGYTF.

This chain links TRBV4-2 with TRBJ1-6; D call uncertain. The germline CDR1 and CDR2 sequences are LGHNA and YNFKEQ. V shed 1 base and J shed 10 bases, with 8 bases lying between them. CDR3 length equals 13 residues. CDR3 DNA sequence: TGTGCCAGCAGCCAAGTCGGGAAATCACCCCTCCACTTT. It is translated as CASSQVGKSPLHF.

The V gene is TRBV5-6, the J gene TRBJ2-7, with unresolved D. With 4 bases removed from V and 5 bases from J, the gap between germline ends came to 7 bases. CDR1 and CDR2 (germline): SGHDT, YYEEEE. This CDR3 has 11 amino acids. CDR3 nucleotide sequence: TGTGCCAGCAGCGTAGTCGACGAGCAGTACTTC. Its protein is CASSVVDEQYF.

This rearrangement joins TRBV9 to TRBJ2-7; weak D call: TRBD1 (7 bases). The ends were cut back, 0 bases at V and 6 bases at J, with 13 bases in the middle. Germline V CDR1 and CDR2: SGDLS, YYNGEE. The CDR3 is 14 amino acids. CDR3 loop: CASSVGGTAGEQYF. CDR3 bases: TGTGCCAGCAGCGTAGGAGGGACAGCGGGCGAGCAGTACTTC. Complete variable domain (other parts from reference TRBV9 and TRBJ2-7): DSGVTQTPKHLITATGQRVTLRCSPRSGDLSVYWYQQSLDQGLQFLIQYYNGEERAKGNILERFSAQQFPDLHSELNLSSLELGDSALYFCASSVGGTAGEQYFGPGTRLTVT.

Comment on this clone: Other DNA sequences of this sample code for an identical CDR3. J is TRBJ1-2 and V is TRBV28, with 11 nucleotides matching TRBD1. CDR1 is MDHEN and CDR2 is SYDVKM in the germline V gene. This CDR3 spans 14 amino acids. V trimming: 5 bases; J trimming: 6 bases; junction bases outside the gene matches: 5. The CDR3 protein is CASSRTGGAHGYTF. As DNA, the CDR3 is TGTGCCAGCAGTAGGACAGGGGGCGCCCATGGCTACACCTTC.

In its sample, this clone was seen a few times. The rearrangement joins TRBV7-2 to TRBJ2-7; D gene uncertain. Trimming pared 5 bases from V and 3 bases from J, leaving 11 bases between. The CDR3 extends over 13 amino acids. From germline, CDR1 is SGHTA and CDR2 FQGNSA. CDR3 protein: CASSSLLIYEQYF. For the CDR3, the DNA is TGTGCCAGCAGCAGCCTCTTAATCTACGAGCAGTACTTC.

This rearrangement joins TRBV25-1 to TRBJ1-4; D uncertain. The CDR3 extends over 15 amino acids. CDR1 MGHDK and CDR2 SYGVNS come from the germline V gene. The V and J ends lost 8 bases and 6 bases respectively, with 19 bases between them. In DNA, the CDR3 is TGTGCCAGCTCATACGCTGGACTGTTGGATGAAAAACTGTTTTTT. It encodes CASSYAGLLDEKLFF.

This chain connects TRBV6-5 to TRBJ2-2, with 8 bases lining up with TRBD2. Germline assignment: CDR1 MNHEY and CDR2 SVGAGI. The CDR3 is made up of 15 amino acids. After removal of 6 bases from V and 2 bases from J, the junction contained 5 bases not matched to a gene. CDR3 region: CASSRGLGNTGELFF. The CDR3 coding sequence is TGTGCCAGCAGCCGGGGACTAGGCAACACCGGGGAGCTGTTTTTT.

This chain uses TRBV18 with TRBJ1-5; TRBD1 aligns across 8 bases. The CDR3 extends over 18 amino acids. V lost 4 bases and J lost 5; bases outside the gene matches: 16. Germline lookup yields CDR1 KGHSH and CDR2 LQKENI. The CDR3 sequence: CASSLSLGVQGADQPQHF. The CDR3 bases are TGTGCCAGCTCACTATCGTTAGGGGTGCAGGGGGCGGATCAGCCCCAGCATTTT.

This clone was seen a few times. The chain has TRBV9 and TRBJ2-7; 9 bases are shared with TRBD1. This CDR3 comprises 14 residues. Germline CDR1 and CDR2: SGDLS and YYNGEE. Trimming took 5 bases from V and 3 from J; bases not matched to a gene: 6. For the CDR3, the DNA is TGTGCCAGCAGTCCGGGACAGGGCTACTACGAGCAGTACTTC. Encoded protein: CASSPGQGYYEQYF.